Following are 25 T cell receptor beta chains from one sample sequenced in a study of cytomegalovirus exposure and HLA in healthy donors (dated 2017 in TCRdb). The library relied on the immunoSEQ multiplex PCR assay. For the multiplex PCR, a mixture combining 60 forward primers for TCR Vbeta segments and 13 reverse primers for TCR Jbeta segments was used. Here the immuneACCESS table is served through TCRdb, limited to in-frame sequences with V and J called. Missing clones are a known gap in these copies; in checked studies unresolved V genes cover under half, and the rest lacks a known reason. Across this sample there are 100,000 to 150,000 clones, with around 76% seen only once. The ten largest clonotypes hold approximately 13% of the sample. What was sequenced was PBMCs. These receptors originate from a woman aged 60 to 75 in good health and CMV-seropositive.

V is TRBV19 and J is TRBJ2-1; 8 positions match TRBD1. This CDR3 has 14 residues. Germline V lookup: CDR1 LNHDA, CDR2 SQIVND (reference sequence). With V trimmed by 6 bases and J by 2 bases, 3 bases remained unmatched. CDR3 sequence (DNA): TGTGCCAGTAGAGTGGGACAGGCCTACAATGAGCAGTTCTTC. Translating it yields CASRVGQAYNEQFF. The full variable domain, its missing parts supplied by reference TRBV19 and TRBJ2-1, is DGGITQSPKYLFRKEGQNVTLSCEQNLNHDAMYWYRQDPGQGLRLIYYSQIVNDFQKGDIAEGYSVSREKKESFPLTVTSAQKNPTAFYLCASRVGQAYNEQFFGPGTRLTVL.

The rearrangement joins TRBV5-1 to TRBJ1-1; D is unresolved. The germline CDR1 and CDR2 sequences are SGHRS and YFSETQ. Trimming pared 4 bases from V and 1 base from J, leaving 8 bases between. CDR3 length: 13 residues. This chain's CDR3 is CASSQAGNTEAFF. As DNA, the CDR3 is TGCGCCAGCAGCCAAGCCGGGAACACTGAAGCTTTCTTT.

The J gene is TRBJ2-7, the V gene TRBV27; 10 positions match TRBD2. Germline CDR1 MNHEY, CDR2 SMNVEV (reference sequence). V lost 9 bases and J lost 4; bases outside the gene matches: 9. This CDR3 comprises 14 residues. CDR3 sequence: CASMSAGGGYEQYF. The CDR3, as DNA: TGTGCCAGTATGTCAGCGGGAGGGGGGTACGAGCAGTACTTC.

V usage is TRBV21-1 and J usage is TRBJ2-3; TRBD2 is taken as the D call from the table, unchecked against the DNA. TRBV21-1 is shown as a pseudogene. This CDR3 comprises 20 residues. The CDR3 is CASSKALLHLPRGTLNTQYF. In nucleotides, the CDR3 is TGTGCCAGCAGCAAAGCGCTTTTACATCTCCCCAGAGGGACTCTTAATACGCAGTATTTT.

The chain is built from TRBV4-3 and TRBJ1-2, with D perhaps matching TRBD1 (6 bases). Trimming took off 4 bases at V and 3 bases at J, with 9 bases between the two ends. CDR3 length equals 13 residues. CDR1 and CDR2 from the germline V gene are LGHNA and YSLEER. The CDR3 nucleotides are TGCGCCAGCAGCCGGGACACCGACTATGGCTACACCTTC. As protein: CASSRDTDYGYTF.

The chain employs TRBV5-1 and TRBJ2-7, with 10 bases identical to TRBD2. Germline V lookup: CDR1 SGHRS, CDR2 YFSETQ. V lost 2 bases, J lost 1 base, and 6 bases stayed unmatched. The CDR3 is 16 amino acids. The CDR3 bases are TGCGCCAGCAGCTTAGGGCCGGGACTAGCGTCCTACGAGCAGTACTTC. Translation gives CASSLGPGLASYEQYF.

This clone was recorded once. The genes are TRBV11-3 and TRBJ2-5; TRBD2 matches 10 bases. Looked up from germline, CDR1 is SGHNT and CDR2 is YENEEA. CDR3 length equals 18 residues. V was clipped by 1 base and J by 2 bases; unmatched bases: 10. This CDR3 reads CASSLGGAGLASQETQYF. CDR3 coding DNA: TGTGCCAGCAGCTTAGGAGGGGCGGGACTAGCGTCACAAGAGACCCAGTACTTC.

This clone was counted between two and nine times. The chain uses TRBV19 and TRBJ2-7; D might be TRBD1 (6 bases). The V end was cut by 3 bases, the J end by 1 base, with 10 bases between. This CDR3 has 14 residues. The germline CDR1 and CDR2 sequences are LNHDA and SQIVND (reference sequence). The CDR3 is CASSIGQTSYEQYF. The CDR3 nucleotides read TGTGCCAGTAGTATCGGACAGACGTCCTACGAGCAGTACTTC. The full variable domain, its missing parts supplied by reference TRBV19 and TRBJ2-7, is DGGITQSPKYLFRKEGQNVTLSCEQNLNHDAMYWYRQDPGQGLRLIYYSQIVNDFQKGDIAEGYSVSREKKESFPLTVTSAQKNPTAFYLCASSIGQTSYEQYFGPGTRLTVT.

The chain uses TRBV27 and TRBJ2-1; 12 bases fit TRBD2. The length of the CDR3 is 24 residues. The germline V gene encodes CDR1 MNHEY and CDR2 SMNVEV (reference sequence). The junction had 23 bases not matched to a gene; V was cut back by 2 bases and J by 0 bases. As DNA, the CDR3 is TGTGCCAGCAGTTTAAGGCCGGGAGGAGGGTATGGACTAGCGGGACAGAGCTCCTACAATGAGCAGTTCTTC. Residues: CASSLRPGGGYGLAGQSSYNEQFF.

This chain links TRBV6-5 with TRBJ1-1; D possibly corresponds to TRBD1 (6 bases). Deletions cut 5 bases from V and 1 base from J, with 11 bases between. Germline CDR1 reads MNHEY; CDR2 reads SVGAGI. The CDR3 is 14 amino acids. The CDR3 loop reads CASSPGTRNTEAFF. CDR3 nucleotide sequence: TGTGCCAGCAGTCCCGGGACAAGGAACACTGAAGCTTTCTTT.

This clone was seen only a few times. The chain uses TRBV4-3 and TRBJ1-4; D not certain. CDR3 size: 14 residues. Germline-derived CDR1 and CDR2 are LGHNA and YSLEER. Trimming left V 0 bases short and J 10 bases short, with 12 bases between. This CDR3 is CASSQEVESRKLFF. The CDR3 DNA is TGCGCCAGCAGCCAAGAAGTTGAGAGCCGAAAACTGTTTTTT.

V and J are TRBV5-1 and TRBJ2-7; unclear D gene. This CDR3 has 14 residues. Germline CDR1 and CDR2: SGHRS and YFSETQ. Trimming took 4 bases from V and 0 from J, leaving 11 bases between them. The CDR3 DNA follows: TGCGCCAGCAGCCTACAGACGAGCTCCTACGAGCAGTACTTC. Its translation: CASSLQTSSYEQYF.

The V gene is TRBV18, the J gene TRBJ1-1, with 7 bases that match TRBD1. The V gene's germline CDR1 is KGHSH and CDR2 LQKENI. V lost 4 bases and J lost 3; bases outside the gene matches: 8. This CDR3 comprises 15 residues. The CDR3 DNA reads as TGTGCCAGCTCACTTTCTATAACAGGGGACACTGAAGCTTTCTTT. Translated, it gives CASSLSITGDTEAFF. Full variable domain (missing parts from reference TRBV18 and TRBJ1-1): NAGVMQNPRHLVRRRGQEARLRCSPMKGHSHVYWYRQLPEEGLKFMVYLQKENIIDESGMPKERFSAEFPKEGPSILRIQQVVRGDSAAYFCASSLSITGDTEAFFGQGTRLTVV.

The chain carries TRBV28 and TRBJ2-7, with D perhaps matching TRBD2 (6 bases). V was pared by 3 bases and J by 0 bases, with 15 bases between. The CDR3 is made up of 16 amino acids. Germline values: CDR1 MDHEN, CDR2 SYDVKM. CDR3 nucleotides: TGTGCCAGCAGTTTCCTGGGGACGGGACTCTCCTACGAGCAGTACTTC. This sequence encodes CASSFLGTGLSYEQYF. Combining the CDR3 with reference TRBV28 and TRBJ2-7 gives the whole variable domain DVKVTQSSRYLVKRTGEKVFLECVQDMDHENMFWYRQDPGLGLRLIYFSYDVKMKEKGDIPEGYSVSREKKERFSLILESASTNQTSMYLCASSFLGTGLSYEQYFGPGTRLTVT.

The chain joins TRBV6-1 to TRBJ2-1, with 7 bases aligning to TRBD1. Germline lookup yields CDR1 MNHNS and CDR2 SASEGT. Losses at the gene ends were 6 bases for V and 7 bases for J; bases not matched to a gene: 6. This CDR3 is built from 13 residues. CDR3: CASSLTGSNEQFF. Here the CDR3 DNA reads TGTGCCAGCAGCTTGACAGGGAGTAATGAGCAGTTCTTC.

For this clone: An end of the junction does not agree with germline; a read error may underlie this. The chain links TRBV5-1 to TRBJ2-3, with 13 bases matching TRBD2. Germline V gives CDR1 SGHRS, CDR2 YFSETQ. The CDR3 has 15 amino acids. The chain's CDR3 is CASSGLAGATDTQCF. Here the CDR3 DNA reads TGCGCCAGCAGCGGACTAGCGGGGGCCACAGATACGCAGTGTTTT.

Only a few counts were recorded for this clone. The chain carries TRBV7-6 and TRBJ1-3, with D possibly being TRBD1 (5 bases). CDR1 and CDR2 (germline): SGHVS, FNYEAQ. This CDR3 is 16 amino acids long. V dropped 6 bases and J dropped 0 bases, with 15 bases sitting between them. CDR3 region: CASSSAGTSSGNTIYF. In nucleotides, the CDR3 is TGTGCCAGCAGTAGCGCGGGGACCAGCTCTGGAAACACCATATATTTT. The full variable domain, with the rest looked up from reference TRBV7-6 and TRBJ1-3, is GAGVSQSPRYKVTKRGQDVALRCDPISGHVSLYWYRQALGQGPEFLTYFNYEAQQDKSGLPNDRFSAERPEGSISTLTIQRTEQRDSAMYRCASSSAGTSSGNTIYFGEGSWLTVV.

The chain couples TRBV4-2 to TRBJ2-5, with 9 bases fitting TRBD2. The V gene end was trimmed by 1 base and the J gene end by 1 base; junction bases not matched to a gene: 7. The CDR3 is 17 residues long. Germline lookup yields CDR1 LGHNA and CDR2 YNFKEQ. CDR3 amino acids: CASSQGASGGLQETQYF. The CDR3 DNA is TGTGCCAGCAGCCAAGGGGCCAGCGGGGGGCTCCAAGAGACCCAGTACTTC.

The gene calls are TRBV6-5 and TRBJ1-6; a weak D match, TRBD1 (6 bases). Trimming cost V 2 bases and J 3 bases, with 11 bases left between them. The CDR3 runs to 16 residues. Germline CDR1 MNHEY, CDR2 SVGAGI. Written as DNA, the CDR3 is TGTGCCAGCAGTTACACTTACAGGGACTATAATTCACCCCTCCACTTT. Its translation: CASSYTYRDYNSPLHF.

V and J are TRBV7-3 and TRBJ2-2, with 7 nucleotides matching TRBD2. The CDR3 loop spans 18 amino acids. With V trimmed by 1 base and J by 4 bases, 12 bases remained unmatched. Per the germline V gene, CDR1 is SGHTA and CDR2 is FQGTGA. The CDR3 protein is CASSLNPSSGPLTGELFF. For the CDR3, the DNA is TGTGCCAGCAGCTTAAACCCGTCTAGCGGACCTCTCACCGGGGAGCTGTTTTTT.

V is TRBV7-8 and J is TRBJ2-4, with 10 nucleotides matching TRBD1. From germline, CDR1 is SGHVS and CDR2 FQNEAQ. V lost 5 bases, J lost 4 bases, and 17 bases stayed unmatched. The CDR3 is 19 amino acids. The CDR3 sequence is CASSVSPRPRTGGKNIQYF. In DNA, the CDR3 is TGTGCCAGCAGCGTAAGTCCCCGTCCCCGGACAGGGGGTAAAAACATTCAGTACTTC.

This chain connects TRBV9 to TRBJ2-2, with TRBD2 identical over 12 bases. Trimming cost V 4 bases and J 5 bases; bases outside gene matches: 6. Germline assignment: CDR1 SGDLS and CDR2 YYNGEE. The CDR3 has 16 residues. The DNA for the CDR3 is TGTGCCAGCAGCCCCTGGACTAGCGGGGCTACCGGGGAGCTGTTTTTT. Translated: CASSPWTSGATGELFF.

The chain joins TRBV29-1 to TRBJ2-1; 11 bases align to TRBD2. This CDR3 spans 17 amino acids. The germline V gene has CDR1 SQVTM and CDR2 ANQGSEA. Trimming cost V 4 bases and J 1 base; bases outside gene matches: 9. The CDR3 spells CSVAASGGRLSYNEQFF. The CDR3 nucleotides read TGCAGCGTTGCGGCTAGCGGGGGGCGTCTTTCCTACAATGAGCAGTTCTTC.

The chain combines TRBV27 with TRBJ2-2, with D uncertain. Per germline, CDR1 MNHEY and CDR2 SMNVEV (reference sequence). The CDR3 extends over 14 amino acids. Trimming took 7 bases from V and 6 from J, leaving 15 bases between them. CDR3 protein: CASKSVRYSGELFF. In DNA, the CDR3 is TGTGCCAGCAAGTCGGTGAGGTATTCCGGGGAGCTGTTTTTT.

This chain uses TRBV4-1 with TRBJ2-7; 8 bases are a match to TRBD1. The CDR3 has 14 amino acids. Germline-derived CDR1 and CDR2 are MGHRA and YSYEKL. Trimming cost V 4 bases and J 3 bases; bases outside gene matches: 5. The DNA of the CDR3 is TGCGCCAGCAGCCCACCGGACAGGGACTACGAGCAGTACTTC. Translation gives CASSPPDRDYEQYF.